This T cell receptor (beta chain) was observed in a study of cytomegalovirus exposure and HLA in healthy donors. This clone was seen a handful of times. The V gene lost 6 bases and the J gene lost 2 bases, with 12 bases spanning the gap. The germline CDR1 and CDR2 sequences are SGHTA and FQGTGA. The CDR3 loop spans 14 amino acids. This PCR relied on a set of 60 Vbeta primers and 13 Jbeta primers. The protocol was immunoSEQ multiplex PCR, while the TCRdb copy is restricted to in-frame clones and leaves out a portion. Seen here are 160,000 or so clones, just over 70% observed once, and the top ten hold less than 2.5%.

This rearrangement joins TRBV7-3 to TRBJ2-3; maybe TRBD2 (6 bases). Sequencing was performed on PBMCs. This TCR was recovered from a human donor in good health. The CDR3 DNA reads as TGTGCCAGCAGTCCAGGACTAACCACAGATACGCAGTATTTT. It specifies CASSPGLTTDTQYF.